Below, 3 T cell receptor beta chains from the same sample are listed, as sequenced in a study of tumor-infiltrating lymphocytes in primary liver carcinoma. They got blood RNA out of unsorted whole blood and also pulled out germline DNA. Using a constant-region primer together with ProtoScript II reverse transcriptase, TCR beta cDNA was made from about 490 ng of total RNA. Nested multiplex PCR, run for three rounds with slightly modified ARM-PCR, yielded TCR beta libraries. It was with TRBV1-TRBV30 forward primers and a C-beta reverse primer that the first two PCR rounds were run, at approximately 10 cycles each. TCRdb used MiXCR to reprocess the multiplex PCR reads, holding one entry per CDR3 protein. The repertoire holds about 320,000 distinct CDR3 sequences, with more than 55% as singletons. The sequenced sample was peripheral blood. All receptors come from a man aged 40-49 years with primary liver carcinoma and hepatitis B virus infection.

This clonotype was counted only a few times. The gene calls are TRBV7-8 and TRBJ2-7; D gene uncertain. CDR1 SGHVS and CDR2 FQNEAQ come from the germline V gene. The germline V and J ends were trimmed by 2 bases and 6 bases, with 23 bases remaining between them. CDR3 length: 17 amino acids. CDR3 in DNA: TGTGCCAGCAGCTTAACTCTCTCAGGTCCAGCCCCTTTCGAGCAGTACTTC. This codes for CASSLTLSGPAPFEQYF.

Of note for this clonotype: Since the CDR3 does not end with the conserved phenylalanine or tryptophan, this likely comes from a read error. The chain uses TRBV29-1 and TRBJ2-7, with 7 bases that match TRBD2. The CDR3 sequence is 13 residues long. Trimming at V came to 5 bases and at J to 8 bases, leaving 12 bases not matched to a gene. Germline assignment: CDR1 SQVTM and CDR2 ANQGSEA. The CDR3 DNA is TGCAGCGTTCAATCGAGGGGAGGGCGCAAGCAGTACCTC. Amino acid sequence: CSVQSRGGRKQYL.

Points on this clonotype: This may arise from a read error, as a much more abundant clone is one base away. V gene TRBV14 combines with J gene TRBJ2-7; D possibly corresponds to TRBD2 (6 bases). Looked up from germline, CDR1 is SGHDN and CDR2 is FVKESK. The CDR3 length is 13 residues. The CDR3 DNA follows: TGTGCCAGCAGCCAAGACACTAGCTACGACCAGTACTTC. Its protein is CASSQDTSYDQYF. The variable domain in full, with the rest retrieved from reference TRBV14 and TRBJ2-7, is EAGVTQFPSHSVIEKGQTVTLRCDPISGHDNLYWYRRVMGKEIKFLLHFVKESKQDESGMPNNRFLAERTGGTYSTLKVQPAELEDSGVYFCASSQDTSYDQYFGPGTRLTVT.